This T cell receptor beta chain derives from a study of control samples from healthy donors and cancer patients. Trimming left V 5 bases short and J 1 base short, with 8 bases between. Germline V lookup: CDR1 SGHVS, CDR2 FNYEAQ. The CDR3 has 13 amino acids. Only in-frame clones appear in the TCRdb table, and some are missing; sequencing was by immunoSEQ multiplex PCR. The sample holds 95,000 to 150,000 clones, roughly 86% seen once. Sequenced material: blood. This chain connects TRBV7-6 to TRBJ1-1; possible D gene TRBD1, 6 bases. The origin of this receptor is a man aged 60 to 69 in good health. CDR3 coding DNA: TGTGCCAGCAGCCAGGGACAGAACACTGAAGCTTTCTTT. Translating it yields CASSQGQNTEAFF.